Below, 31 T cell receptor beta chains from the same sample are listed, as sequenced in a study of regulatory T cells. Primers: 52 TRBV forward and 13 TRBJ reverse. The protocol was immunoSEQ multiplex PCR, while the TCRdb copy is restricted to in-frame clones and leaves out a portion. Found here are 20,000 to 25,000 clones, over 85% of them singletons; the top ten hold 3% to 4.5%. The sample consisted of CD8+ T cells sorted from blood. The source is a child under 10 years old with CD3G deficiency.

This clone is a singleton in its sample. V gene TRBV28 combines with J gene TRBJ1-2, with 7 nucleotides matching TRBD1. Germline values: CDR1 MDHEN, CDR2 SYDVKM. The V segment lost 7 bases and the J segment 7 bases; nucleotides outside the gene matches: 12. The CDR3 contains 14 residues. The CDR3 protein is CASKSAWDSGGYTF. In DNA form, the CDR3 reads TGTGCCAGCAAATCTGCCTGGGACAGCGGTGGCTACACCTTC.

The rearrangement uses TRBV11-3 and TRBJ2-3; D is ambiguous. Germline V gene lookup returns CDR1 SGHNT and CDR2 YENEEA. CDR3 length equals 16 residues. Trimming stripped 1 base from V and 1 base from J, with 12 bases between. In DNA form, the CDR3 reads TGTGCCAGCAGCTTAGGTAGGTCACTTCGCACAGATACGCAGTATTTT. Translation gives CASSLGRSLRTDTQYF.

The gene calls are TRBV7-8 and TRBJ2-1; D gene unclear. V gave up 5 bases and J gave up 10 bases, with 12 bases separating them. There are 12 residues in the CDR3. Germline V CDR1 and CDR2: SGHVS, FQNEAQ. CDR3 nucleotides: TGTGCCAGCAGCGACGGTGGTGGAGAGCAGTTCTTC. This sequence encodes CASSDGGGEQFF.

V gene TRBV29-1 combines with J gene TRBJ2-3, with 11 bases lining up with TRBD2. In germline, CDR1 is SQVTM, CDR2 ANQGSEA. Germline trimming cut 2 bases from V and 5 bases from J; bases unmatched to any gene: 3. This CDR3 has 14 residues. CDR3 loop: CSVELAGGGDTQYF. As DNA, the CDR3 is TGCAGCGTTGAACTAGCGGGAGGAGGAGATACGCAGTATTTT.

This chain joins TRBV6-1 and TRBJ2-7, with no clear D. Germline V gene sequence: CDR1 MNHNS, CDR2 SASEGT. There are 13 residues in the CDR3. Trimming removed 7 bases at V and 0 bases at J, with 10 bases between. CDR3 sequence reads: CASNWADSYEQYF. In DNA, the CDR3 is TGTGCCAGCAACTGGGCAGACTCCTACGAGCAGTACTTC.

The CDR3 DNA is TGTGCCAGCGCCGGGGAGGGGGGGCCCAATGAGCAGTTCTTC. It encodes CASAGEGGPNEQFF. The J gene is TRBJ2-1, the V gene TRBV28; perhaps TRBD2 as D (7 bases). The CDR3 contains 14 residues. Trimming removed 8 bases at V and 6 bases at J, with 17 bases between. Per germline, CDR1 MDHEN and CDR2 SYDVKM.

The CDR3 region is CASSPGSGYEQYF. The CDR3 nucleotides are TGTGCCAGCAGCCCGGGAAGTGGCTACGAGCAGTACTTC. The rearrangement links TRBV27 to TRBJ2-7, with a tentative D call TRBD2 (5 bases). V was clipped by 6 bases and J by 3 bases, with 12 bases between them. Germline CDR1 is MNHEY and CDR2 is SMNVEV (reference sequence). The CDR3 loop spans 13 amino acids.

The V gene is TRBV28, the J gene TRBJ2-3; unclear D gene. The CDR3 covers 13 residues. CDR1 MDHEN and CDR2 SYDVKM come from the germline V gene. Between the trimmed V and J ends, which lost 6 bases and 4 bases, there was a span of 11 bases. This CDR3 reads CASSHLGSDTQYF. CDR3 coding DNA: TGTGCCAGCAGCCACCTGGGATCAGATACGCAGTATTTT.

This sequence joins TRBV5-1 and TRBJ2-7, with D hard to call. V was trimmed by 0 bases and J by 6 bases, leaving 13 bases between them. Germline CDR1 reads SGHRS; CDR2 reads YFSETQ. The CDR3 sequence is 14 residues long. The CDR3 reads CASSLEPGIPEQYF. CDR3 bases: TGCGCCAGCAGCTTGGAACCGGGCATCCCCGAGCAGTACTTC.

This chain joins TRBV4-1 and TRBJ2-7; 8 bases agree with TRBD2. Germline assignment: CDR1 MGHRA and CDR2 YSYEKL. The CDR3 is made up of 15 amino acids. With V trimmed by 4 bases and J by 3 bases, 8 bases remained unmatched. The CDR3 sequence is CASSLLTGGNYEQYF. The CDR3 DNA follows: TGCGCCAGCAGCCTTTTAACGGGGGGGAACTACGAGCAGTACTTC.

This CDR3 is CASSPRLGAPGDYEQYF. CDR3 sequence (DNA): TGTGCCAGCAGCCCACGCTTGGGGGCTCCCGGTGATTACGAGCAGTACTTC. This chain joins TRBV7-2 and TRBJ2-7; D is perhaps TRBD1 (6 bases). Between the trimmed V and J ends, which lost 5 bases and 4 bases, there was a span of 24 bases. This CDR3 has 17 amino acids. Germline V gives CDR1 SGHTA, CDR2 FQGNSA.

The CDR3 DNA follows: TGTGCCAGCAGCTCTAGGGACAGGAAATCCTACGAGCAGTACTTC. This encodes CASSSRDRKSYEQYF. This chain connects TRBV5-4 to TRBJ2-7, with 8 bases lining up with TRBD1. Trimming at V came to 3 bases and at J to 1 base, leaving 6 bases not matched to a gene. Per germline, CDR1 SGHNT and CDR2 YYREEE (reference sequence). The CDR3 totals 15 residues.

The J gene is TRBJ2-7, the V gene TRBV28; either TRBD1 or TRBD2 may fit D (5 bases each). Germline V gene lookup returns CDR1 MDHEN and CDR2 SYDVKM. V was clipped by 5 bases and J by 2 bases, with 13 bases between them. The CDR3 loop spans 14 amino acids. The CDR3 nucleotides are TGTGCCAGCAGTCTAACCGGGACCCCCTACGAGCAGTACTTC. Translating it yields CASSLTGTPYEQYF. The whole variable domain, remainder taken from reference TRBV28 and TRBJ2-7, is DVKVTQSSRYLVKRTGEKVFLECVQDMDHENMFWYRQDPGLGLRLIYFSYDVKMKEKGDIPEGYSVSREKKERFSLILESASTNQTSMYLCASSLTGTPYEQYFGPGTRLTVT.

The V gene is TRBV9, the J gene TRBJ2-5, with TRBD2 matching over 10 bases. Germline CDR1 is SGDLS and CDR2 is YYNGEE. V lost 0 bases to trimming and J lost 1 base; unmatched junction nucleotides: 0. The CDR3 has 15 amino acids. This CDR3 reads CASSVEREGQETQYF. CDR3 DNA: TGTGCCAGCAGCGTAGAGCGGGAGGGCCAAGAGACCCAGTACTTC.

Here the CDR3 reads CASSLVWGTGHEQYF. DNA for the CDR3: TGTGCCAGCAGCTTAGTGTGGGGCACAGGGCACGAGCAGTACTTC. The rearrangement uses TRBV11-2 and TRBJ2-7; D perhaps matches TRBD1 (6 bases). The CDR3 loop spans 15 amino acids. V dropped 1 base and J dropped 5 bases, with 15 bases sitting between them. Germline V gene sequence: CDR1 SGHAT, CDR2 FQNNGV.

The J gene is TRBJ2-3, the V gene TRBV14; the match to TRBD2 covers 8 bases. The CDR3 contains 17 residues. The germline V gene has CDR1 SGHDN and CDR2 FVKESK. With V trimmed by 3 bases and J by 3 bases, 11 bases remained unmatched. The DNA of the CDR3 is TGTGCCAGCAGCCACGAGAAGCGGGAGATGGGGACAGATACGCAGTATTTT. Its translation: CASSHEKREMGTDTQYF.

The chain is built from TRBV7-8 and TRBJ2-7; weak D call: TRBD2 (6 bases). Trimming removed 4 bases from V and 6 bases from J, with 19 bases in between. The germline CDR1 and CDR2 sequences are SGHVS and FQNEAQ. The CDR3 has 15 residues. CDR3 in DNA: TGTGCCAGCAGCTCTCTCGGGGGAACCCTGAGCGAGCAGTACTTC. Translating gives CASSSLGGTLSEQYF.

The gene calls are TRBV7-8 and TRBJ2-7; D assignment may be TRBD1 or TRBD2 (5 bases each). Trimming removed 0 bases at V and 1 base at J, with 16 bases between. CDR1 is SGHVS, CDR2 FQNEAQ, per germline. CDR3 size: 17 residues. This CDR3 reads CASSLAWDGALSYEQYF. The CDR3 coding sequence is TGTGCCAGCAGCTTAGCCTGGGACGGAGCACTTTCCTACGAGCAGTACTTC.

J is TRBJ2-1 and V is TRBV6-1, with D possibly called TRBD1 or TRBD2 (5 bases each). The length of the CDR3 is 15 residues. V lost 1 base to trimming and J lost 4 bases, with 11 bases between them. Germline V gives CDR1 MNHNS, CDR2 SASEGT. CDR3 amino acids: CASSEGRDLYNEQFF. As DNA, the CDR3 is TGTGCCAGCAGTGAAGGCCGGGACCTATACAATGAGCAGTTCTTC.

The rearrangement links TRBV7-8 to TRBJ2-2; D uncertain. The CDR3 sequence is 14 residues long. Germline-derived CDR1 and CDR2 are SGHVS and FQNEAQ. The V end lost 2 bases, the J end lost 3 bases, and 7 bases lay between the germline ends. This CDR3 reads CASSLLAYTGELFF. The CDR3 DNA sequence: TGTGCCAGCAGCTTATTGGCGTACACCGGGGAGCTGTTTTTT.

This rearrangement joins TRBV27 to TRBJ1-1; 7 bases agree with TRBD1. The CDR3 contains 15 residues. V shed 6 bases, J shed 1 base, and the junction held 8 bases outside the gene matches. The germline V gene has CDR1 MNHEY and CDR2 SMNVEV (reference sequence). The CDR3 DNA is TGTGCCAGCAGCCTCCAGGGGGTCCCGAACACTGAAGCTTTCTTT. Translated, it gives CASSLQGVPNTEAFF.

The V call is TRBV28, the J call TRBJ2-1; D is ambiguous. The CDR3 runs 14 residues. V dropped 5 bases and J dropped 2 bases, with 10 bases sitting between them. Looked up from germline, CDR1 is MDHEN and CDR2 is SYDVKM. CDR3 in DNA: TGTGCCAGCAGTCCGGGTACTACCTACAATGAGCAGTTCTTC. Amino acids: CASSPGTTYNEQFF. Full variable domain (missing parts from reference TRBV28 and TRBJ2-1): DVKVTQSSRYLVKRTGEKVFLECVQDMDHENMFWYRQDPGLGLRLIYFSYDVKMKEKGDIPEGYSVSREKKERFSLILESASTNQTSMYLCASSPGTTYNEQFFGPGTRLTVL.

V gene TRBV28 combines with J gene TRBJ1-1; tentatively, D is TRBD1 (6 bases). The V end lost 8 bases, the J end lost 3 bases, and 25 bases lay between the germline ends. This CDR3 has 17 amino acids. The germline V gene encodes CDR1 MDHEN and CDR2 SYDVKM. CDR3 amino acids: CASSGDSDRLGDTEAFF. The CDR3 region has the DNA TGTGCCAGCTCCGGGGATTCCGACAGGCTAGGTGACACTGAAGCTTTCTTT.

The V gene is TRBV29-1, the J gene TRBJ2-1; 9 positions match TRBD2. The germline gives CDR1 SQVTM, CDR2 ANQGSEA. After removal of 4 bases from V and 7 bases from J, the junction contained 8 bases not matched to a gene. The CDR3 runs 14 residues. The CDR3 protein is CSVVGLAGMNEQFF. As DNA, the CDR3 is TGCAGCGTTGTCGGGCTAGCGGGGATGAATGAGCAGTTCTTC.

The V and J genes are TRBV12-2 and TRBJ2-7; TRBD2 was called by the table and not checked on the DNA. TRBV12-2 is recorded as a pseudogene. The length of the CDR3 is 12 residues. The CDR3 loop is CASRFGLSKRWF. Written as DNA, the CDR3 is TGTGCAAGTCGTTTCGGACTGAGTAAAAGGTGGTTC.

J is TRBJ1-1 and V is TRBV6-1; 8 positions agree with TRBD1. V dropped 0 bases and J dropped 3; count of bases not matched to a gene: 9. The CDR3 consists of 17 residues. Germline CDR1 and CDR2: MNHNS and SASEGT. CDR3 in amino acids: CASSEAARGLKDTEAFF. The CDR3 region has the DNA TGTGCCAGCAGTGAAGCGGCCAGGGGGCTAAAGGACACTGAAGCTTTCTTT.

Worth noting for this clone: The same CDR3 can be traced to other DNA sequences in this sample. This chain links TRBV28 with TRBJ2-1, with 8 positions matching TRBD2. CDR3 size: 14 residues. Germline CDR1 MDHEN, CDR2 SYDVKM. The J segment lost 3 bases and the V segment lost 3 bases, leaving 1 base of the junction unmatched. The CDR3 coding sequence is TGTGCCAGCAGTTTGGCGGGAGGCTACAATGAGCAGTTCTTC. It is translated as CASSLAGGYNEQFF.

By sample share, this clone is medium-sized (0.01 to 0.1%). The chain links TRBV28 to TRBJ2-3; D is uncertain. Between the trimmed V and J ends, which lost 1 base and 6 bases, there was a span of 5 bases. Germline V gene data show CDR1 as MDHEN and CDR2 as SYDVKM. The CDR3 runs to 12 residues. Here the CDR3 DNA reads TGTGCCAGCAGTTTATATCGGGATACGCAGTATTTT. Its translation is CASSLYRDTQYF.

This chain links TRBV7-9 with TRBJ2-1; D is possibly TRBD2 (5 bases). The V end was cut by 6 bases, the J end by 9 bases, with 9 bases between. The CDR3 runs 11 residues. The germline V gene has CDR1 SEHNR and CDR2 FQNEAQ (reference sequence). CDR3 sequence reads: CASSTAGEQFF. Here the CDR3 DNA reads TGTGCCAGCAGTACTGCGGGTGAGCAGTTCTTC.

This clone was recorded once. This chain connects TRBV7-8 to TRBJ2-7; 8 positions match TRBD2. The CDR3 spans 13 residues. CDR1 is SGHVS, CDR2 FQNEAQ, per germline. Here the CDR3 reads CATAAGGPYEQYF. The CDR3 nucleotides read TGTGCTACGGCGGCGGGAGGCCCCTACGAGCAGTACTTC. Full variable domain (remainder filled in from reference TRBV7-8 and TRBJ2-7): GAGVSQSPRYKVAKRGQDVALRCDPISGHVSLFWYQQALGQGPEFLTYFQNEAQLDKSGLPSDRFFAERPEGSVSTLKIQRTQQEDSAVYLCATAAGGPYEQYFGPGTRLTVT.

This clone was recorded only once. The genes are TRBV11-2 and TRBJ2-7, with D maybe TRBD2 (6 bases). Germline V lookup: CDR1 SGHAT, CDR2 FQNNGV. The CDR3 loop spans 15 amino acids. Trimming stripped 6 bases from V and 2 bases from J, with 17 bases between. The DNA for the CDR3 is TGTGCCAGCAGTCTTAGCGGCGACGTCGCCTACGAGCAGTACTTC. As protein: CASSLSGDVAYEQYF.